Below, 5 T cell receptor beta chains from the same sample are listed, as sequenced in a study of response to subunit inactivated influenza vaccine. TCRdb analysed the RT-PCR reads with MiXCR anew, one entry per CDR3 protein. The sample shows about 540,000 distinct CDR3 sequences, 13% to 15% of them seen only once. The sample in question was PBMCs from blood, obtained 12 days after vaccination. These receptors were taken from a middle-aged man who received an inactivated influenza vaccine.

There are a few counts of this clonotype. CDR3 sequence: CASSPSLRSDGELFF. CDR3 DNA sequence: TGCGCCAGCAGCCCCTCTCTGAGGTCCGACGGGGAGCTGTTTTTT. The chain has TRBV5-1 and TRBJ2-2; D is uncertain. CDR1 is SGHRS, CDR2 YFSETQ, per germline. The CDR3 extends over 15 amino acids. With 4 bases removed from V and 7 bases from J, the gap between germline ends came to 17 bases.

The J gene is TRBJ2-7, the V gene TRBV20-1; D is tentatively TRBD1 or TRBD2 (5 bases each). The germline V and J ends were trimmed by 3 bases and 4 bases, with 16 bases remaining between them. This CDR3 has 14 residues. Germline values: CDR1 DFQATT, CDR2 SNEGSKA (reference sequence). CDR3 residues: CSASEWDQAYEQYF. CDR3 in DNA: TGCAGTGCTAGTGAGTGGGACCAAGCGTACGAGCAGTACTTC.

This clonotype turned up a few times. The chain combines TRBV20-1 with TRBJ1-2; 8 bases line up with TRBD1. CDR3 length equals 11 residues. The junction had 6 bases not matched to a gene; V was cut back by 8 bases and J by 7 bases. CDR1 and CDR2 from the germline V gene are DFQATT and SNEGSKA (reference sequence). The DNA for the CDR3 is TGCAGTCCCAGGGGGCTGGGTGGCTACACCTTC. Its protein product is CSPRGLGGYTF.

This clonotype has only a few counts. J is TRBJ1-2 and V is TRBV24-1; weak D call: TRBD1 (5 bases). V lost 8 bases to trimming and J lost 4 bases, with 10 bases between them. Germline loops: CDR1 KGHDR, CDR2 SFDVKD. This CDR3 is built from 12 residues. The CDR3 region is CATTRDGYGYTF. DNA of the CDR3: TGTGCCACCACCAGGGACGGCTATGGCTACACCTTC.

The chain joins TRBV7-2 to TRBJ2-7; D assignment may be TRBD1 or TRBD2 (5 bases each). V was cut by 5 bases and J by 0 bases, with 20 bases left in between. This CDR3 region has 17 residues. CDR1 is SGHTA, CDR2 FQGNSA, per germline. This CDR3 is CASSRRDANIGSYEQYF. Written as DNA, the CDR3 is TGTGCCAGCAGCCGCCGGGACGCAAATATAGGCTCCTACGAGCAGTACTTC. Drawing the rest from reference TRBV7-2 and TRBJ2-7, the complete variable domain is GAGVSQSPSNKVTEKGKDVELRCDPISGHTALYWYRQSLGQGLEFLIYFQGNSAPDKSGLPSDRFSAERTGGSVSTLTIQRTQQEDSAVYLCASSRRDANIGSYEQYFGPGTRLTVT.